These T cell receptor beta chains were read from a single sample in a study of shared clonotypes between healthy human individuals. Using immunoSEQ multiplex PCR, the repertoire was profiled, and TCRdb retains in-frame clones only, with some absent. The profile shows roughly 1,600,000 clones, 98% of them singletons. Sample: naive CD4+ T cells sorted from blood. The receptors derive from a man aged 30-40 years in good health. CDR3s include the opening cysteine and the closing phenylalanine or tryptophan. D genes are given only for firm matches. Some rows mark clone size as missing; the rest say once, few, many or name a class of expanded clone.

abundance	v_gene	len	j_gene	d_gene	CDR3nt	CDR3aa
-	TRBV7-9	16	TRBJ1-6	TRBD1	TGTGCCAGCAGCTTATTCTCAGGGGGCGGTAATTCACCCCTCCACTTT	CASSLFSGGGNSPLHF
-	TRBV19	17	TRBJ2-5	TRBD2	TGTGCCAGTAGTATTCTAGCGGGAGACGTAGCAATGGAGACCCAGTACTTC	CASSILAGDVAMETQYF
-	TRBV18	13	TRBJ2-7	-	TGTGCCAGCTCACCTCCCGGGGGCGAAGAGCAGTACTTC	CASSPPGGEEQYF
-	TRBV7-9	14	TRBJ2-7	-	TGTGCCAGCAGCTTAGGACCGATTCCCTACGAGCAGTACTTC	CASSLGPIPYEQYF
once	TRBV19	16	TRBJ1-1	-	TGTGCCAGTAGTCATATTCTAAAGGGGCAGAACACTGAAGCTTTCTTT	CASSHILKGQNTEAFF
-	TRBV19	11	TRBJ2-7	-	TGTGCCAGCGGACAGTTCTACGAGCAGTACTTC	CASGQFYEQYF
-	TRBV29-1	14	TRBJ2-1	TRBD1	TGCAGCGTTAGGGACAGGGTGTCCTACAATGAGCAGTTCTTC	CSVRDRVSYNEQFF
once	TRBV2	15	TRBJ1-4	-	TGTGCCAGCAGTGAAGCGGGGGGCCCTGAAGAAAAACTGTTTTTT	CASSEAGGPEEKLFF
once	TRBV5-1	15	TRBJ2-1	TRBD1	TGCGCCAGCAGCTTGGAACAGGGGTTCTACAATGAGCAGTTCTTC	CASSLEQGFYNEQFF
once	TRBV5-6	14	TRBJ1-5	-	TGTGCCAGCAGCAAAGGACAGACCTATCAGCCCCAGCATTTT	CASSKGQTYQPQHF
once	TRBV7-2	15	TRBJ2-1	TRBD2	TGTGCCAGCAGCTTATTAGCGGGAGTTTACAATGAGCAGTTCTTC	CASSLLAGVYNEQFF
-	TRBV7-9	17	TRBJ2-7	-	TGTGCCAGCAGCTGGGGGACAAAGGTCAAGACCAACTACGAGCAGTACTTC	CASSWGTKVKTNYEQYF